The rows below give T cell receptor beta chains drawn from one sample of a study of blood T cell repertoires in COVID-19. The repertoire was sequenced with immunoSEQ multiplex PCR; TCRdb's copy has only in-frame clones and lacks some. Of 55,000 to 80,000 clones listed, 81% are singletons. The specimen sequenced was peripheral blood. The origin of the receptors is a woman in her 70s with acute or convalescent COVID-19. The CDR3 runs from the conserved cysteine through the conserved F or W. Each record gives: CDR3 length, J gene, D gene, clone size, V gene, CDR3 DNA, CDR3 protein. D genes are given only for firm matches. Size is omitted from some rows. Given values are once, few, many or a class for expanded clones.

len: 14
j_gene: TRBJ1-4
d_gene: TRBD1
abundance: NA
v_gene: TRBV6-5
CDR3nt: TGTGCCAGCAGCCTGGGGACAGGCGGTGAAAAACTGTTTTTT
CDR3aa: CASSLGTGGEKLFF

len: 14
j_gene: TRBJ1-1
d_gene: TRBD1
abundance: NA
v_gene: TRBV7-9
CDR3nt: TGTGCCAGCAGCTTAGGGACAGGGGGAGCTGAAGCTTTCTTT
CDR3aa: CASSLGTGGAEAFF

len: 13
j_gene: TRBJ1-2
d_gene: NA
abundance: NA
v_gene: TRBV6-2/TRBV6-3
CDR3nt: TGTGCCAGCAGTTACAGGACAGACTATGGCTACACCTTC
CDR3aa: CASSYRTDYGYTF

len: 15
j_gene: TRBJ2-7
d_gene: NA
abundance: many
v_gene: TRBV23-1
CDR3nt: TGCGCCAGCAGTCAATCGACACAAAGCTCCTACGAGCAGTACTTC
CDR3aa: CASSQSTQSSYEQYF

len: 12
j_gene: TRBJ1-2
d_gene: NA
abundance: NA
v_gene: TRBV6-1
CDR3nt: TGTGCCAGCAGTGAATTGAACCGGGGGTACACCTTC
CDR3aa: CASSELNRGYTF

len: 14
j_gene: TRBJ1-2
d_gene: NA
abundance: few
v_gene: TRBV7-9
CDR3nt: TGTGCCAGCAGCTTGGACACCCGTTACTATGGCTACACCTTC
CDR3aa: CASSLDTRYYGYTF

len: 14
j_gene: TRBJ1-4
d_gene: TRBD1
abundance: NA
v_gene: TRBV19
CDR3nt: TGTGCCACCAGTGACAGGGAAACTAATGAAAAACTGTTTTTT
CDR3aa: CATSDRETNEKLFF

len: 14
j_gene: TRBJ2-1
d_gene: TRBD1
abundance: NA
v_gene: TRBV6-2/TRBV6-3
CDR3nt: TGTGCCAGCAGTCTGGACAGGGATTTAAGTGAGCAGTTCTTC
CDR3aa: CASSLDRDLSEQFF

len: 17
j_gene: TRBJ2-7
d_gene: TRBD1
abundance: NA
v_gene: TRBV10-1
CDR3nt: TGCGCCAGCAGTGAGTCGAGGGGGCCAGCACCCTTCTCCGAGCAGTACTTC
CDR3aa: CASSESRGPAPFSEQYF

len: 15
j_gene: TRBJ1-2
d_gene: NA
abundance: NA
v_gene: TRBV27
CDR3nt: TGTGCCAGCAGATCCACAGGGATAACTAACTATGGCTACACCTTC
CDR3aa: CASRSTGITNYGYTF

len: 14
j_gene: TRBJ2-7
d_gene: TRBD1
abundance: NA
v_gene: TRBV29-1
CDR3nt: TGCAGCGTTGTTCCCGGACAGGGGGCCGACGAGCAGTACTTC
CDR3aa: CSVVPGQGADEQYF

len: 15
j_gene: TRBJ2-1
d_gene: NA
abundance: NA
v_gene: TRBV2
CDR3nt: TGTGCCAGCAACGACAGGAGAAGCTCCTACAATGAGCAGTTCTTC
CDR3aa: CASNDRRSSYNEQFF

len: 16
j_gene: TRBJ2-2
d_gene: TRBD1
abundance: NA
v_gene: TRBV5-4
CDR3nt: TGTGCCAGCAGCTTTTTAACAGGGGCGTTCACCGGGGAGCTGTTTTTT
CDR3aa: CASSFLTGAFTGELFF

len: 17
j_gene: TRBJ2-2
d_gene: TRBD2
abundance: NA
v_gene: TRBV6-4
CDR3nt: TGTGCCAGCAGGGCCGTGAGTAGCGGGAGCTCCACCGGGGAGCTGTTTTTT
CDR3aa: CASRAVSSGSSTGELFF

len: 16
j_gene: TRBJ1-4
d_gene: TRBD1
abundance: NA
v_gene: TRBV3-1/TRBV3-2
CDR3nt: TGTGCCAGCAGCCAAGGACAGGGGGCCTATAATGAAAAACTGTTTTTT
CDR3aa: CASSQGQGAYNEKLFF

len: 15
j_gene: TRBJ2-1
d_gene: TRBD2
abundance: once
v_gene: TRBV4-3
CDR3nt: TGCGCCAGCAGCCAAGAGAGCTATGGGCGGGGGGAGCAGTTCTTC
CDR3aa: CASSQESYGRGEQFF

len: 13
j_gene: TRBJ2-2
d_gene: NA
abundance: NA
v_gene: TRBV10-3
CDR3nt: TGTGCCATCAGGAACGGAGGCACCGGGGAGCTGTTTTTT
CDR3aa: CAIRNGGTGELFF

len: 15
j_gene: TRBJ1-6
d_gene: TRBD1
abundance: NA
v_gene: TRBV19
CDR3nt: TGTGCCAGTAGTACCAGACAGGGGATGGATTCACCCCTCCACTTT
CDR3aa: CASSTRQGMDSPLHF

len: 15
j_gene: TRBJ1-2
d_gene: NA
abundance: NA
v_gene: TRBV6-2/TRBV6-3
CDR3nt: TGTGCCAGCAGTTACTCAGGCGACAGCCACTATGGCTACACCTTC
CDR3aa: CASSYSGDSHYGYTF

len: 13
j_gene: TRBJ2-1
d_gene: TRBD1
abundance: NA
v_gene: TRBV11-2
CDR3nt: TGTGCCAGCAGCTCGGACAGGGGCAATGAGCAGTTCTTC
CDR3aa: CASSSDRGNEQFF

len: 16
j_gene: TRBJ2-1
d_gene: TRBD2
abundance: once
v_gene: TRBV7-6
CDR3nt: TGTGCCAGCAGCTTAGCTGGGACTAGCGGTTACAATGAGCAGTTCTTC
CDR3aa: CASSLAGTSGYNEQFF

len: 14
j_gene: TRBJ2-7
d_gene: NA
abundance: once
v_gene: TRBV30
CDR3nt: TGTGCCTGGAGTGGAAAACAACAGCCCTACGAGCAGTACTTC
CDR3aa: CAWSGKQQPYEQYF

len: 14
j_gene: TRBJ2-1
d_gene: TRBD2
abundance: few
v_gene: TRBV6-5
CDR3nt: TGTGCCAGCAGCAGTGAAGCGGGGTCTAATGAGCAGTTCTTC
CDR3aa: CASSSEAGSNEQFF

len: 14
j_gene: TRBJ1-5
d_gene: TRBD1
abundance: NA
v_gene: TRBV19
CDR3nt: TGTGCCAGTCGAAACAGGGGAGGCAATCAGCCCCAGCATTTT
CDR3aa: CASRNRGGNQPQHF

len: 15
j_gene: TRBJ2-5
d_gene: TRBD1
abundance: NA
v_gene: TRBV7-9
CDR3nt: TGTGCCAGCAGCTTAGTCCCGACAGGGAAAGAGACCCAGTACTTC
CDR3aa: CASSLVPTGKETQYF

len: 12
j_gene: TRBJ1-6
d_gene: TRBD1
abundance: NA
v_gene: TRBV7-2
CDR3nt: TGTGCCAGCAGCGACAGGGCTTCACCCCTCCACTTT
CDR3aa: CASSDRASPLHF

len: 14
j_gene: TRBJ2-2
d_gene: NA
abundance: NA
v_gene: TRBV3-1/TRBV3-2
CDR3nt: TGTGCCAGCAGCCCCGCGGGGGCGGAAGGGGAGCTGTTTTTT
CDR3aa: CASSPAGAEGELFF

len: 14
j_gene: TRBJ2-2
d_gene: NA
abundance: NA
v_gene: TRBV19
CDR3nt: TGTGCCAGTAGTATTGCAGGGGCAAACGGGGAGCTGTTTTTT
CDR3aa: CASSIAGANGELFF

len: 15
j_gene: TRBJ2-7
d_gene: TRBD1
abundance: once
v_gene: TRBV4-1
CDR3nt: TGCGCCAGCAGCCAAGGGACAGGGAATTTCTACGAGCAGTACTTC
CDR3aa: CASSQGTGNFYEQYF

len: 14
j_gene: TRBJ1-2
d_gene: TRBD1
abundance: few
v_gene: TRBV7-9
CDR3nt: TGTGCCAGCAGCTTGTCAGGGGGTATGGATGGCTACACCTTC
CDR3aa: CASSLSGGMDGYTF

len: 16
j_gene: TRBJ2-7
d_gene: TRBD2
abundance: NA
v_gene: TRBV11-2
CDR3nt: TGTGCCAGCACCTCCGCCGTAGCGGGACTTACCTACGAGCAGTACTTC
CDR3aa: CASTSAVAGLTYEQYF

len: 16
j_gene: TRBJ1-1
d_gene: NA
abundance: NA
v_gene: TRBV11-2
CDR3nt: TGTGCCAGCAGCATCACAGACCGGGCGGGGAGCACTGAAGCTTTCTTT
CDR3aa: CASSITDRAGSTEAFF

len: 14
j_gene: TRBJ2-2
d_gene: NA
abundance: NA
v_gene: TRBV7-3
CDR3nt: TGTGCCAGCAGCTTAAACGTCAGGGCCGGGGAGCTGTTTTTT
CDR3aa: CASSLNVRAGELFF

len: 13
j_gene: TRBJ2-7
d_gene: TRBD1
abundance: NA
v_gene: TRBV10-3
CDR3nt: TGTGCCATCAGTGACGGACAGGGCAACGAGCAGTACTTC
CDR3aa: CAISDGQGNEQYF

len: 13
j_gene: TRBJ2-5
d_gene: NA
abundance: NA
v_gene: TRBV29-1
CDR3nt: TGCAGCGTTGGCCAGGGCCAGCGAGAGACCCAGAACTTC
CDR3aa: CSVGQGQRETQNF

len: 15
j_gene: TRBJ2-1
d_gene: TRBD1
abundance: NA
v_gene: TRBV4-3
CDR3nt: TGCGCCAGCAGCCAACTACAGGGGTTCGGTAATGAGCAGTTCTTC
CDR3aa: CASSQLQGFGNEQFF

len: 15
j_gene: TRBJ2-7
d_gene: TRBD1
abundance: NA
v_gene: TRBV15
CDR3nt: TGTGCCACCAGCAGAGATGAGGGGGCGAGGTACGAGCAGTACTTC
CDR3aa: CATSRDEGARYEQYF

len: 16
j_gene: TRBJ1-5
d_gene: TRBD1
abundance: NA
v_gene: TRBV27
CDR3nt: TGTGCCAGCAGTTTGACGACAGGGATGTCCAGTCAGCCCCAGCATTTT
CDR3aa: CASSLTTGMSSQPQHF

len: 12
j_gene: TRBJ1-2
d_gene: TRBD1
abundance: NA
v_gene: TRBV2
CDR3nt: TGTGCCAGCAGAGGACAGGGGTATGGCTACACCTTC
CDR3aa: CASRGQGYGYTF

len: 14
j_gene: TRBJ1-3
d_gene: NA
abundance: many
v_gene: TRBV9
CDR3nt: TGTGCCAGCAGCGTAGCGGAGGAGGGAAACACCATATATTTT
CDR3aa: CASSVAEEGNTIYF

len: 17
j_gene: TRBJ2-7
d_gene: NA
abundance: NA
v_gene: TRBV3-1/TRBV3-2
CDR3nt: TGTGCCAGCAGCCAAGTCACCGGGTTAAGGAGCTCCTACGAGCAGTACTTC
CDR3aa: CASSQVTGLRSSYEQYF

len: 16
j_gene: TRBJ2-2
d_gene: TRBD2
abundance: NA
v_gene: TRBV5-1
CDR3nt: TGCGCCAGCAGCGCGGGGGGCCTATCGAACACCGGGGAGCTGTTTTTT
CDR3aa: CASSAGGLSNTGELFF

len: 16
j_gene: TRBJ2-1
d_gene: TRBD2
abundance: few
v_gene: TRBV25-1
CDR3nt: TGTGCCAGCAGTCCCCCGGGACTAGCTTCCTTCAATGAGCAGTTCTTC
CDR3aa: CASSPPGLASFNEQFF

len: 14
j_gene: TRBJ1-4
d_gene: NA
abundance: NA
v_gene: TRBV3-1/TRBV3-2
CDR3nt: TGTGCCAGCAGCCAAGACAGGGGAGATGAAAAACTGTTTTTT
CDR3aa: CASSQDRGDEKLFF

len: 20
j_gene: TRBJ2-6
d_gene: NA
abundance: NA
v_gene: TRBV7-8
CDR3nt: TGTGCCAGCAGCCCACCTTTGATGCAGGCCGTAACCTCTGGGGCCAACGTCCTGACTTTC
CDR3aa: CASSPPLMQAVTSGANVLTF

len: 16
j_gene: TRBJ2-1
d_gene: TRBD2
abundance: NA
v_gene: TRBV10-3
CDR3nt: TGTGCCATCAGTCCTACTATAGCGGGAGACGACAATGAGCAGTTCTTC
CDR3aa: CAISPTIAGDDNEQFF

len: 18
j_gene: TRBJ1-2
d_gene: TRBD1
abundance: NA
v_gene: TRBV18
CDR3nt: TGTGCCAGCTCACCACTTCTTGTGGAGGGGGCTACTTTCTATGGCTACACCTTC
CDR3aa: CASSPLLVEGATFYGYTF

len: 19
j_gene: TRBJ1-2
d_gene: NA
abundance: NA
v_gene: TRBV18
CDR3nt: TGTGCCAGCTCACCACCGAGTCCCGGGTCTTCGGAAGCACGGTATGGCTACACCTTC
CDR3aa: CASSPPSPGSSEARYGYTF

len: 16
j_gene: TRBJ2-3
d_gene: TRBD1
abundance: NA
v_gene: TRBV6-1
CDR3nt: TGTGCCAGCAGCGAACACGGGACAGGGAGCCTGAGTACGCAGTATTTT
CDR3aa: CASSEHGTGSLSTQYF

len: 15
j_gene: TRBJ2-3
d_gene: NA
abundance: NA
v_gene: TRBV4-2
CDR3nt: TGTGCCAGCAGCCAAAGTACTAGCCGCACAGATACGCAGTATTTT
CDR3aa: CASSQSTSRTDTQYF

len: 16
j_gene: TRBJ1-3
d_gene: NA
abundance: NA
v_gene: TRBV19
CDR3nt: TGTGCCAGTAGTACGGGGGGACTGATCTCTGGAAACACCATATATTTT
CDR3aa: CASSTGGLISGNTIYF

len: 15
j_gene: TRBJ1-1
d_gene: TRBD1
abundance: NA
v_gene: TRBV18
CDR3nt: TGTGCCAGCTCACAAGAGACAGGGGGCAGGACTGAAGCTTTCTTT
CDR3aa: CASSQETGGRTEAFF

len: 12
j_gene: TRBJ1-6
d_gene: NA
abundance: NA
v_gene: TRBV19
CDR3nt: TGTGCCAGTAGTGTCTCGGATTCACCCCTCCACTTT
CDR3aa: CASSVSDSPLHF

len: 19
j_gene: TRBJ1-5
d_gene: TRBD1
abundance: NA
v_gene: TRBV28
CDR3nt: TGTGCCAGCATCAGCCGCCGGGACAGGGGGCCCCTTAGCAATCAGCCCCAGCATTTT
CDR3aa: CASISRRDRGPLSNQPQHF

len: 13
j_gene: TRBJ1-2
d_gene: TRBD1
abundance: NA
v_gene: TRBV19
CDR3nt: TGTGCCAGTACCCGGCAGGGGGATTATGGCTACACCTTC
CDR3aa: CASTRQGDYGYTF

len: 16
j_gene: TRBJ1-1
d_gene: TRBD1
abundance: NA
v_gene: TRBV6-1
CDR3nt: TGTGCCAGCAGTGAAGCGTTTAGGACAGGATTATACGAAGCTTTCTTT
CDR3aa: CASSEAFRTGLYEAFF

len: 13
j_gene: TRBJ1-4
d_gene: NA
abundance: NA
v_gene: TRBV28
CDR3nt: TGTGCCAGCAGTTTTCGGGGGGAGGAAAAACTGTTTTTT
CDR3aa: CASSFRGEEKLFF

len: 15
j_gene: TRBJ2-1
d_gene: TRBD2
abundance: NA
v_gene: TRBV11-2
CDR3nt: TGTGCCAGCAGCTCGGGACTAGCGGGGGAGGATGAGCAGTTCTTC
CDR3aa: CASSSGLAGEDEQFF

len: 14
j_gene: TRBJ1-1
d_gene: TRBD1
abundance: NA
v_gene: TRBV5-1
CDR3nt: TGCGCCAGCGCCAGACAGGGGGGAAACACTGAAGCTTTCTTT
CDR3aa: CASARQGGNTEAFF

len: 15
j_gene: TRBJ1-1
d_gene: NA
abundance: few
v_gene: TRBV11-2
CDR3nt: TGTGCCAGCAGCTTAGCCTGGACACCTAACACTGAAGCTTTCTTT
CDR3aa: CASSLAWTPNTEAFF